This T cell receptor (beta chain) is from a study of identical twins. Germline loops: CDR1 LNHNV, CDR2 YYDKDF (reference sequence). The CDR3 runs to 15 residues. J was trimmed by 9 bases and V by 4 bases; bases with no gene match: 10. Via MiXCR, TCRdb re-called the 5' RACE reads, giving one row per CDR3 protein. The sample has about 340,000 distinct CDR3 sequences; roughly 9% are singletons. This clonotype was recorded many times. This clonotype was obtained from a woman between 45 and 65 years old in good health. The sequenced sample was naive T cells sorted from blood. The chain employs TRBV15 and TRBJ2-1, with 9 positions matching TRBD2. CDR3 DNA sequence: TGTGCCACCAGCATCGGCGGGAGGGCCCTCAGTGAGCAGTTCTTC. Its translation: CATSIGGRALSEQFF.